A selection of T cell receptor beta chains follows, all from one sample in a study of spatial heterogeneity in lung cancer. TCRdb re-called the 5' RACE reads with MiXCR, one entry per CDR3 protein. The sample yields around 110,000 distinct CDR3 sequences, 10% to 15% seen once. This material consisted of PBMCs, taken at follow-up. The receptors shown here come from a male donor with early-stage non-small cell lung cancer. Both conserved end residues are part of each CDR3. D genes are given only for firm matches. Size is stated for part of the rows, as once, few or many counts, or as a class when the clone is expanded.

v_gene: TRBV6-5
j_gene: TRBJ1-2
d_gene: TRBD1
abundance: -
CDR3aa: CASSVVGQGFRGYTF
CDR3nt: TGTGCCAGCAGTGTGGTCGGACAGGGTTTCCGTGGCTACACCTTC

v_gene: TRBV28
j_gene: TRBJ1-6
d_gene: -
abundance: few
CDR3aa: CASREQSSYNSPLHF
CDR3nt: TGTGCCAGCAGGGAACAGAGCTCCTATAATTCACCCCTCCACTTT

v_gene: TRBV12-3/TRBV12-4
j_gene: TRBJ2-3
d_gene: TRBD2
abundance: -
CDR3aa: CASSLEAGGPVDTQYF
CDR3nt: TGTGCCAGCAGTTTAGAGGCGGGGGGGCCTGTAGATACGCAGTATTTT

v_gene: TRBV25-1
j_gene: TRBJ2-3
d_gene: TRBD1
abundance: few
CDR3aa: CASSETGGLTDTQYF
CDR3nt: TGTGCCAGCAGTGAGACAGGGGGCCTCACAGATACGCAGTATTTT

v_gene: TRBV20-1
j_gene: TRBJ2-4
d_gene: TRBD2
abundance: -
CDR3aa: CSARRVAGTLAKNIQYF
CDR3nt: TGCAGTGCTAGAAGGGTAGCGGGTACTCTAGCCAAAAACATTCAGTACTTC

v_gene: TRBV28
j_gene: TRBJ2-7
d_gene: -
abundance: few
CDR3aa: CASSLDTSYSYEQYF
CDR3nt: TGTGCCAGCAGTCTCGACACTTCCTACTCCTACGAGCAGTACTTC

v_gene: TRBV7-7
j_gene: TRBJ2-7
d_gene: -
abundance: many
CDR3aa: CASSSNIRRGSYEQYF
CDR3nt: TGTGCCAGCAGCTCAAACATACGGCGGGGCTCCTACGAGCAGTACTTC

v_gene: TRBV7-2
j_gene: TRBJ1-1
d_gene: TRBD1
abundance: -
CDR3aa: CASSLNRGLMGTEAFF
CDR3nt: TGTGCCAGCAGCCTCAATAGGGGGCTGATGGGCACTGAAGCTTTCTTT

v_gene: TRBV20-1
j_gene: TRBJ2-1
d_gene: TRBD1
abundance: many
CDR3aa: CSARKGQGLFEQFF
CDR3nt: TGCAGTGCTAGAAAGGGACAGGGGTTATTTGAGCAGTTCTTC

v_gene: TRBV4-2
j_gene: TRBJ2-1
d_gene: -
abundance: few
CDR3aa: CASSQEGHLLYNEQFF
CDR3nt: TGTGCCAGCAGCCAAGAGGGACATCTGCTATACAATGAGCAGTTCTTC

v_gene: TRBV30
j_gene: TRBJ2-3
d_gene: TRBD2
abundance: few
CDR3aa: CAWSLLASGGPTDTQYF
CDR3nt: TGTGCCTGGAGTTTACTAGCTAGCGGGGGGCCCACAGATACGCAGTATTTT

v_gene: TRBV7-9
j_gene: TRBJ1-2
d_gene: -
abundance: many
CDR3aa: CASSLVGGYGYTF
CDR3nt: TGTGCCAGCAGCTTGGTAGGGGGCTATGGCTACACCTTC

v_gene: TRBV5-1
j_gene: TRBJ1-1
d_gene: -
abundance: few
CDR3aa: CASSLNSGAEAFF
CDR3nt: TGCGCCAGCAGCTTGAATTCGGGGGCTGAAGCTTTCTTT

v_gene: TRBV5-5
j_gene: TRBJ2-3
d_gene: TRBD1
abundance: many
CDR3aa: CASSQDGQGFVPYF
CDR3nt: TGTGCCAGCAGCCAGGACGGACAGGGCTTTGTTCCGTATTTT

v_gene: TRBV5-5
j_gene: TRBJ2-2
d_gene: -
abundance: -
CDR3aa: CASSLPDTLRELFF
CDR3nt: TGTGCCAGCAGCCTGCCCGATACGTTGCGGGAGCTGTTTTTT

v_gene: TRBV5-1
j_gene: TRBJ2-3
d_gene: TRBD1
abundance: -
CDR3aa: CASSLRTGSADTQYF
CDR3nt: TGCGCCAGCAGCTTAAGGACAGGGAGCGCAGATACGCAGTATTTT

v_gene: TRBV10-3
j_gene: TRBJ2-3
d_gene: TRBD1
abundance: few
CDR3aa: CAISIQGSGDTQYF
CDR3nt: TGTGCCATCAGCATACAGGGGTCGGGAGATACGCAGTATTTT

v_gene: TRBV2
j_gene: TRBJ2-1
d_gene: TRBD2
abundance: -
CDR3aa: CASSTTSGMFF
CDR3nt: TGTGCCAGCAGCACGACTAGCGGTATGTTCTTC